This entry lists 24 T cell receptor beta chains sequenced from one sample in a study of blood T cell repertoires in COVID-19. Measured with immunoSEQ multiplex PCR; TCRdb has only the in-frame clones, and not every one. This repertoire shows 210,000 or so clones, around 81% found once; its top ten account for 8% to 9.5%. Sequencing used PBMCs or T cells enriched from blood (not recorded which). The source of these receptors is a woman aged 45-65 years with acute COVID-19.

The rearrangement uses TRBV18 and TRBJ1-5; D unresolved. Germline loops: CDR1 KGHSH, CDR2 LQKENI. The CDR3 loop spans 16 amino acids. Trimming pared 2 bases from V and 0 bases from J, leaving 11 bases between. The CDR3 region is CASSPAGGHSNQPQHF. CDR3 nucleotide sequence: TGTGCCAGCTCACCAGCTGGAGGGCATAGCAATCAGCCCCAGCATTTT.

Notes on this clone: The same CDR3 also results from other DNA sequences found in this sample. This chain uses TRBV30 with TRBJ1-5; D possibly corresponds to TRBD1 (6 bases). The CDR3 loop spans 15 amino acids. The germline V gene has CDR1 GTSNPN and CDR2 SVGIG (reference sequence). Trimming took 0 bases from V and 2 from J, leaving 11 bases between them. CDR3 region: CAWSVHPGGNQPQHF. The CDR3, as DNA: TGTGCCTGGAGTGTTCATCCAGGGGGCAATCAGCCCCAGCATTTT.

This clone has just a few counts. The V and J genes are TRBV25-1 and TRBJ2-7; tentative D call: TRBD1 (6 bases). The CDR3 sequence is 16 residues long. Trimming took off 6 bases at V and 1 base at J, with 19 bases between the two ends. Per the germline V gene, CDR1 is MGHDK and CDR2 is SYGVNS. The CDR3 region has the DNA TGTGCCAGCAGCGCTTCCCTCACCAGGGGTTCCTACGAGCAGTACTTC. Translation: CASSASLTRGSYEQYF.

This clone came up a few times. The chain joins TRBV7-2 to TRBJ1-6; 9 nucleotides line up with TRBD1. Germline trimming cut 5 bases from V and 9 bases from J; bases unmatched to any gene: 11. Germline CDR1 is SGHTA and CDR2 is FQGNSA. CDR3 length: 16 residues. This CDR3 reads CASSPPGGQGISPLHF. The CDR3 nucleotides are TGTGCCAGCAGCCCTCCAGGGGGACAGGGAATTTCACCCCTCCACTTT.

This clone was seen once. The CDR3 loop is CASSLSLPGLVASEQYF. The CDR3 DNA sequence: TGTGCCAGCAGTTTATCACTCCCGGGACTAGTAGCCAGCGAGCAGTACTTC. The chain couples TRBV27 to TRBJ2-7; TRBD2 matches at 8 bases. The CDR3 has 17 amino acids. The V segment lost 0 bases and the J segment 6 bases; nucleotides outside the gene matches: 13. The germline V gene encodes CDR1 MNHEY and CDR2 SMNVEV (reference sequence).

This rearrangement joins TRBV4-1 to TRBJ2-7; TRBD2 aligns across 8 bases. Per the germline V gene, CDR1 is MGHRA and CDR2 is YSYEKL. V shed 0 bases, J shed 2 bases, and the junction held 9 bases outside the gene matches. This CDR3 is built from 17 residues. CDR3 bases: TGCGCCAGCAGCCAAGACATCGTGACTAGCGATGCCTACGAGCAGTACTTC. It specifies CASSQDIVTSDAYEQYF.

The V gene is TRBV7-9, the J gene TRBJ2-5; 12 bases agree with TRBD2. V dropped 5 bases and J dropped 1; count of bases not matched to a gene: 5. The CDR3 totals 16 residues. CDR1 and CDR2 (germline): SEHNR, FQNEAQ (reference sequence). CDR3 region: CASSHPGLAGQETQYF. The DNA of the CDR3 is TGTGCCAGCAGCCATCCGGGACTAGCGGGCCAAGAGACCCAGTACTTC.

J is TRBJ2-5 and V is TRBV3-1 (or the pseudogene TRBV3-2); TRBD2 agrees at 12 bases. J was trimmed by 7 bases and V by 5 bases; bases with no gene match: 8. Germline assignment: CDR1 LGHDT and CDR2 YNNKEL (reference sequence). This CDR3 contains 15 residues. CDR3 DNA: TGTGCCAGCAGCTTAGGGACTAGCGGGTGGGGGACCCAGTACTTC. Translation: CASSLGTSGWGTQYF.

This chain uses TRBV28 with TRBJ1-5; D gene unclear. CDR1 is MDHEN and CDR2 is SYDVKM in the germline V gene. The length of the CDR3 is 16 residues. Trimming stripped 2 bases from V and 5 bases from J, with 16 bases between. The CDR3: CASSLPSHTDHQPQHF. DNA for the CDR3: TGTGCCAGCAGTTTACCCTCCCACACAGACCATCAGCCCCAGCATTTT.

The chain uses TRBV4-3 and TRBJ1-4, with D perhaps TRBD1 (6 bases). Trimming took 4 bases from V and 12 from J, leaving 15 bases between them. This CDR3 spans 13 amino acids. Germline CDR1 reads LGHNA; CDR2 reads YSLEER. As DNA, the CDR3 is TGCGCCAGCAGCCCCCTGAACAGGGTGGAACTGTTTTTT. Residues: CASSPLNRVELFF.

This clone showed up just a few times. The genes are TRBV5-4 and TRBJ2-3, with a tentative D call TRBD2 (5 bases). Between the trimmed V and J ends, which lost 4 bases and 5 bases, there was a span of 17 bases. Germline CDR1 is SGHNT and CDR2 is YYREEE (reference sequence). The CDR3 consists of 15 residues. CDR3 nucleotide sequence: TGTGCCAGCAGCACGCAGGAGCCTAGCCAAGATACGCAGTATTTT. This sequence encodes CASSTQEPSQDTQYF.

This chain connects TRBV18 to TRBJ1-5; 7 nucleotides match TRBD1. The junction had 14 bases not matched to a gene; V was cut back by 2 bases and J by 7 bases. This CDR3 contains 17 residues. The germline CDR1 and CDR2 sequences are KGHSH and LQKENI. The CDR3 DNA is TGTGCCAGCTCACCAAATTTGATAGGGGGCTTAGAACAGCCCCAGCATTTT. This encodes CASSPNLIGGLEQPQHF.

The chain employs TRBV6-5 and TRBJ2-1; 9 nucleotides agree with TRBD1. The germline V gene encodes CDR1 MNHEY and CDR2 SVGAGI. The CDR3 has 15 residues. Losses at the gene ends were 2 bases for V and 4 bases for J; bases not matched to a gene: 3. CDR3 in DNA: TGTGCCAGCAGTTACAGGGACAGGGTGTACAATGAGCAGTTCTTC. This codes for CASSYRDRVYNEQFF.

The J gene is TRBJ2-5, the V gene TRBV3-1 (or the pseudogene TRBV3-2); 8 nucleotides line up with TRBD2. The CDR3 is made up of 16 amino acids. Germline trimming cut 4 bases from V and 5 bases from J; bases unmatched to any gene: 12. Germline V CDR1 and CDR2: LGHDT, YNNKEL (reference sequence). CDR3 DNA: TGTGCCAGCAGCCCCCGAGGTAGCGGGGCGGGGGAGACCCAGTACTTC. Translated: CASSPRGSGAGETQYF.

This chain joins TRBV5-1 and TRBJ2-3; the D gene is possibly TRBD2 (5 bases). The CDR3 contains 14 residues. The V end lost 2 bases, the J end lost 6 bases, and 13 bases lay between the germline ends. CDR1 and CDR2 from the germline V gene are SGHRS and YFSETQ. DNA of the CDR3: TGCGCCAGCAGCTTTTCGGGGTCCATGGATACGCAGTATTTT. Amino acids: CASSFSGSMDTQYF.

In its sample, this clone was seen a few times. The genes are TRBV7-2 and TRBJ1-1; TRBD1 might be the D (5 bases). The germline V gene has CDR1 SGHTA and CDR2 FQGNSA. This CDR3 is 14 amino acids long. Trimming removed 3 bases at V and 10 bases at J, with 18 bases between. CDR3 sequence reads: CASSFKVWDGRAFF. The CDR3 bases are TGTGCCAGCAGCTTTAAGGTCTGGGACGGGAGAGCTTTCTTT.

The chain links TRBV18 to TRBJ1-2; 9 bases map to TRBD1. V trimming: 3 bases; J trimming: 3 bases; junction bases outside the gene matches: 5. Germline V gene sequence: CDR1 KGHSH, CDR2 LQKENI. This CDR3 comprises 15 residues. CDR3 in DNA: TGTGCCAGCTCACCCCAGGACAGGGGTTACTATGGCTACACCTTC. This gives the protein CASSPQDRGYYGYTF.

V and J are TRBV18 and TRBJ2-1; 7 positions match TRBD1. Trimming removed 3 bases from V and 7 bases from J; junction bases left unmatched: 9. CDR3 length: 15 amino acids. Germline assignment: CDR1 KGHSH and CDR2 LQKENI. The CDR3 coding sequence is TGTGCCAGCTCACCCCAGGGGGTGTTAGCAAATGAGCAGTTCTTC. Translated, it gives CASSPQGVLANEQFF.

The rearrangement uses TRBV5-1 and TRBJ2-3; 9 nucleotides agree with TRBD1. Trimming cost V 5 bases and J 4 bases; bases outside gene matches: 5. This CDR3 has 14 amino acids. Germline loops: CDR1 SGHRS, CDR2 YFSETQ. CDR3 nucleotides: TGCGCCAGCAGACAACAGGGGGCTGCAGATACGCAGTATTTT. It encodes CASRQQGAADTQYF.

This rearrangement joins TRBV7-2 to TRBJ2-3; no reliable D call. The CDR3 runs to 15 residues. Germline V gene lookup returns CDR1 SGHTA and CDR2 FQGNSA. V lost 3 bases, J lost 2 bases, and 12 bases lay in between. The CDR3 here is CASSFGPEPTDTQYF. CDR3 bases: TGTGCCAGCAGCTTTGGGCCGGAACCCACAGATACGCAGTATTTT.

V gene TRBV28 combines with J gene TRBJ2-7; possible D gene TRBD1, 6 bases. Trimming stripped 4 bases from V and 1 base from J, with 20 bases between. CDR1 and CDR2 (germline): MDHEN, SYDVKM. The CDR3 consists of 17 residues. The CDR3 is CASSSPSSDSASYEQYF. CDR3 coding DNA: TGTGCCAGCAGTTCTCCGTCTTCGGACAGCGCATCCTACGAGCAGTACTTC.

The chain links TRBV11-3 to TRBJ1-1; 9 bases align to TRBD1. The junction had 2 bases not matched to a gene; V was cut back by 0 bases and J by 0 bases. The CDR3 consists of 16 residues. The V gene's germline CDR1 is SGHNT and CDR2 YENEEA. The CDR3 sequence: CASSLDGQGLNTEAFF. In DNA, the CDR3 is TGTGCCAGCAGCTTAGATGGACAGGGGTTGAACACTGAAGCTTTCTTT.

The chain uses TRBV18 and TRBJ2-7; 8 nucleotides match TRBD1. Trimming took 2 bases from V and 5 from J; bases not matched to a gene: 17. The CDR3 spans 18 residues. Germline V gene data show CDR1 as KGHSH and CDR2 as LQKENI. In DNA form, the CDR3 reads TGTGCCAGCTCACCATTAACAGGAGTGCCAGGGGGCACGAACGAGCAGTACTTC. Translating gives CASSPLTGVPGGTNEQYF.

The chain links TRBV2 to TRBJ2-1; TRBD1 might be the D (5 bases). This CDR3 is built from 14 residues. Deletions cut 1 base from V and 7 bases from J, with 11 bases between. The germline V gene has CDR1 SNHLY and CDR2 FYNNEI. The chain's CDR3 is CASSEEAGPNEQFF. As DNA, the CDR3 is TGTGCCAGCAGTGAAGAGGCAGGGCCTAATGAGCAGTTCTTC.